This T cell receptor beta chain was obtained from a study of early T cells in non-severe SARS-CoV-2 infection. The overall study: Chains were unpaired, as sequencing was done on bulk RNA from unsorted whole blood.

The germline CDR1 and CDR2 sequences are SGHRS and YFSETQ. This CDR3 region has 13 residues. The V end was cut by 0 bases, the J end by 2 bases, with 5 bases between. In the library, individual cDNA molecules carried attached unique molecular identifiers. Each CDR3 protein is one row after TCRdb ran MiXCR on the 5' RACE reads. The sample has over 50,000 distinct CDR3 sequences; more than 9% are singletons. As for this clonotype: What it binds is unknown.

Notes on the study in general: Anti-spike CD8 specificities were favored by VDJdb matching, whose results missed private and CD4 specificities.

The sequenced sample was whole blood. This chain joins TRBV5-1 and TRBJ1-2, with unresolved D. The origin of this receptor is an adult who was a healthcare worker with PCR-confirmed SARS-CoV-2 infection or an uninfected control (not recorded which). CDR3 in DNA: TGCGCCAGCAGCTTGGACCGGAACTATGGCTACACCTTC. Its protein product is CASSLDRNYGYTF.